The 2 T cell receptor beta chains reported below all come from one sample, sequenced in a study of shared clonotypes between healthy human individuals. Profiling relied on immunoSEQ multiplex PCR, and the TCRdb table lists in-frame clones only, not all of them. The sample shows approximately 1,500,000 clones, approximately 96% of them seen only once. The sequencing input was naive CD4+ T cells sorted from blood. Subset indicated: CD45RA+ positively selected. The receptors originated from a man aged 25 to 40 in good health.

Note on this clone: This sample also contains other DNA sequences that code for the same CDR3. This chain connects TRBV7-2 to TRBJ1-5; no reliable D call. The V end was cut by 4 bases, the J end by 6 bases, with 7 bases between. The CDR3 extends over 12 amino acids. Looked up from germline, CDR1 is SGHTA and CDR2 is FQGNSA. CDR3 sequence reads: CASSSLGQPQHF. The CDR3 bases are TGTGCCAGCAGCTCGCTAGGTCAGCCCCAGCATTTT.

The chain links TRBV30 to TRBJ1-5; a possible D gene is TRBD1 (5 bases). The CDR3 has 16 residues. Trimming stripped 3 bases from V and 0 bases from J, with 15 bases between. CDR1 is GTSNPN, CDR2 SVGIG, per germline (reference sequence). Here the CDR3 DNA reads TGTGCCTGGAGCAGCGGGACGGGTTATAGCAATCAGCCCCAGCATTTT. Its protein product is CAWSSGTGYSNQPQHF.